The clone carrying this T cell receptor beta chain was seen at least ten times. Single TCR cDNA molecules each had their own unique molecular identifier. TCRdb re-analysed the 5' RACE reads in MiXCR, keeping a single row per CDR3 protein. The sample lists around 50,000 distinct CDR3 sequences; 7.5% to 8% were seen once. The data stem from a study of spatial heterogeneity in lung cancer. For the study at large: Detection consistently yielded more beta chains than alpha chains.

Noted time point: sample taken at primary tumor resection. Sequencing of whole RNA from tumor, nontumor lung or frozen PBMC involved no sorting. The donors comprised some 72 untreated early-stage non-small cell lung cancer patients. Germline trimming cut 6 bases from V and 4 bases from J; bases unmatched to any gene: 8. CDR1 is MNHEY, CDR2 SVGEGT, per germline. CDR3 length equals 15 residues. The receptor's source is a female donor with early-stage non-small cell lung cancer. V usage is TRBV6-2 or TRBV6-3 and J usage is TRBJ1-4; 7 bases align to TRBD1. Sequenced here: PBMCs, sampled at surgery. DNA of the CDR3: TGTGCCAGCAGCCCTTCGGGACAGCTTAATGAAAAACTGTTTTTT. This sequence encodes CASSPSGQLNEKLFF.